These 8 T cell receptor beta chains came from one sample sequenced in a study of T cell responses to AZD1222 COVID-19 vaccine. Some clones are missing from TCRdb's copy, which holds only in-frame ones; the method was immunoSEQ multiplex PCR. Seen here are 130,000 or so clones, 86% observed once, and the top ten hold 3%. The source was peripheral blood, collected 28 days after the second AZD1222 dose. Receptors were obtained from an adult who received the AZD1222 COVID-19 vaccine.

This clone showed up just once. CDR3 nucleotides: TGTGCCAGCTCTCACGGGACAGGAAATGAAAAACTGTTTTTT. Protein: CASSHGTGNEKLFF. The rearrangement links TRBV18 to TRBJ1-4, with TRBD1 matching over 8 bases. Per germline, CDR1 KGHSH and CDR2 LQKENI. J gave up 5 bases and V 6 bases, and 5 bases lay outside the gene matches. The CDR3 contains 14 residues.

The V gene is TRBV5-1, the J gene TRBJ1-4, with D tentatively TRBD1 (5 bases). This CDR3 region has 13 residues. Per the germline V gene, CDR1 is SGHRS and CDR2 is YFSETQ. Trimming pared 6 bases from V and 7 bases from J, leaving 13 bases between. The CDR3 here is CASKGIEGEKLFF. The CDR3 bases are TGCGCCAGCAAGGGGATAGAGGGTGAAAAACTGTTTTTT.

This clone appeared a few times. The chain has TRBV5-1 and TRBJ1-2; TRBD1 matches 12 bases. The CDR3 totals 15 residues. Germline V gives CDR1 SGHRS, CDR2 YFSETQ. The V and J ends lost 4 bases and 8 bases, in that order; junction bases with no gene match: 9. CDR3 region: CASSGEPGTGGGYTF. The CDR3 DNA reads TGCGCCAGCAGCGGCGAACCCGGGACAGGGGGCGGCTACACCTTC.

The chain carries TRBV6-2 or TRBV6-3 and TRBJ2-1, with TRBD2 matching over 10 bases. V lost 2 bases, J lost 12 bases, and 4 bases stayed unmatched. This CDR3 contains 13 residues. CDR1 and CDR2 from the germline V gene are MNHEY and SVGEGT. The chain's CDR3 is CASSYPTSGAQFF. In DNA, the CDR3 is TGTGCCAGCAGTTACCCTACTAGCGGGGCGCAGTTCTTC.

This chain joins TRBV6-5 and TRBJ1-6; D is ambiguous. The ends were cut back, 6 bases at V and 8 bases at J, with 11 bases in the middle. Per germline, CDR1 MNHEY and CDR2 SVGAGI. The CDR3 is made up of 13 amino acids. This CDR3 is CASRRDFYSPLHF. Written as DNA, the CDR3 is TGTGCCAGCAGGAGGGATTTTTATTCACCCCTCCACTTT.

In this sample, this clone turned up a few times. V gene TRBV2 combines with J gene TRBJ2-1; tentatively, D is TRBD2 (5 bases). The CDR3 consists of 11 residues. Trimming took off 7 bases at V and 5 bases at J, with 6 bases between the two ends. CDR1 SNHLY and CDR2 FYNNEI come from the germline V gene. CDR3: CASTGNNEQFF. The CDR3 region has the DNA TGTGCCAGCACCGGGAACAATGAGCAGTTCTTC.

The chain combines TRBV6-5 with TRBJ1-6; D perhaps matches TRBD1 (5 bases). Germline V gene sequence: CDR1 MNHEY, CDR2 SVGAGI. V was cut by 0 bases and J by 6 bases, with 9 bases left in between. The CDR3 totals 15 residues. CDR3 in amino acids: CASSYSDTFNSPLHF. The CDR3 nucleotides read TGTGCCAGCAGTTACTCGGACACCTTTAATTCACCCCTCCACTTT.

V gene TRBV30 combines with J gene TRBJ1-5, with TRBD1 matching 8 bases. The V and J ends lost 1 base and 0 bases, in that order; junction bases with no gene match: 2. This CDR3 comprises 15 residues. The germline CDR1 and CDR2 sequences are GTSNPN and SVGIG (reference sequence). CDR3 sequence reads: CAWSGDRYSNQPQHF. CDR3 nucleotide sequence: TGTGCCTGGAGTGGGGACAGGTATAGCAATCAGCCCCAGCATTTT.